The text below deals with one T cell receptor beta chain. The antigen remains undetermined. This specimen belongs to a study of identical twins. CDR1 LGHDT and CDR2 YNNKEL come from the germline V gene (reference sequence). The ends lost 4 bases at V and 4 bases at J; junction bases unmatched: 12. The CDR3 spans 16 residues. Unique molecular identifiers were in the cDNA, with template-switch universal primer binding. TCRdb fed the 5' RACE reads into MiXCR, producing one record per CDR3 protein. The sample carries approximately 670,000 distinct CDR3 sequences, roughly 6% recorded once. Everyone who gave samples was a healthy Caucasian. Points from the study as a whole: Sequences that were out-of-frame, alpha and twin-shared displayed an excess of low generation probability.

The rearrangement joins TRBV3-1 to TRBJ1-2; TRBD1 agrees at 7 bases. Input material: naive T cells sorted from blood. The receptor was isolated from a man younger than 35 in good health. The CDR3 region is CASSPQTGPRSYGYTF. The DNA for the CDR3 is TGTGCCAGCAGCCCGCAGACAGGGCCGAGGTCCTATGGCTACACCTTC.